These T cell receptor beta chains were read from a single sample in a study of cytomegalovirus exposure and HLA in healthy donors. Measured with immunoSEQ multiplex PCR; TCRdb has only the in-frame clones, and not every one. The table shows 130,000 to 150,000 clones, with around three quarters occurring only once. Sequenced sample: PBMCs. The receptors originated from a woman younger than 35 in good health and CMV-seropositive. CDR3s include the opening cysteine and the closing phenylalanine or tryptophan. A D gene is named only where the DNA matches it firmly. Clone size appears in some rows only: once, few, many, or a class for an expanded clone.

J: TRBJ1-1; V: TRBV21-1; D: .; size: .; length: 13; CDR3: CAAGDRRGTEAFF; DNA: TGTGCCGCGGGAGACAGACGGGGCACTGAAGCTTTCTTT
J: TRBJ1-5; V: TRBV6-1; D: .; size: .; length: 14; CDR3: CASSPVANNQPQHF; DNA: TGTGCCAGCAGCCCCGTGGCAAACAATCAGCCCCAGCATTTT
J: TRBJ1-1; V: TRBV5-1; D: .; size: .; length: 15; CDR3: CASSLGHRDHTEAFF; DNA: TGCGCCAGCAGCTTGGGGCACAGGGACCACACTGAAGCTTTCTTT
J: TRBJ2-5; V: TRBV15; D: .; size: .; length: 14; CDR3: CATSREAVRETQYF; DNA: TGTGCCACCAGCAGAGAGGCGGTCCGAGAGACCCAGTACTTC
J: TRBJ1-1; V: TRBV11-2; D: .; size: .; length: 14; CDR3: CASSLGRGNTEAFF; DNA: TGTGCCAGCAGCTTGGGGCGAGGGAACACTGAAGCTTTCTTT
J: TRBJ2-7; V: TRBV19; D: .; size: .; length: 14; CDR3: CASSWGREVGEQYF; DNA: TGTGCCAGTTCCTGGGGCAGGGAAGTCGGCGAGCAGTACTTC
J: TRBJ1-1; V: TRBV19; D: .; size: .; length: 15; CDR3: CASSRRGGANTEAFF; DNA: TGTGCCAGTTCCCGACGGGGGGGGGCTAACACTGAAGCTTTCTTT
J: TRBJ1-2; V: TRBV6-5; D: TRBD1; size: .; length: 14; CDR3: CASRRDRSNYGYTF; DNA: TGTGCCAGCAGAAGGGACAGATCTAACTATGGCTACACCTTC
J: TRBJ1-2; V: TRBV28; D: .; size: few; length: 13; CDR3: CASSLLVGYGYTF; DNA: TGTGCCAGCAGTTTATTGGTCGGCTATGGCTACACCTTC
J: TRBJ1-2; V: TRBV18; D: TRBD1; size: .; length: 14; CDR3: CASSPGTGEGGYTF; DNA: TGTGCCAGCTCACCGGGGACAGGGGAAGGTGGCTACACCTTC
J: TRBJ2-7; V: TRBV7-9; D: .; size: .; length: 13; CDR3: CSSSLRTAYEQYF; DNA: TGTTCCAGCAGCTTAAGGACAGCTTACGAGCAGTACTTC
J: TRBJ1-1; V: TRBV29-1; D: .; size: .; length: 13; CDR3: CSVEGQGNTEAFF; DNA: TGCAGCGTTGAGGGACAAGGGAACACTGAAGCTTTCTTT
J: TRBJ2-1; V: TRBV6-5; D: TRBD2; size: few; length: 15; CDR3: CASSLAAGGGFEQFF; DNA: TGTGCCAGCAGTCTAGCGGCGGGGGGGGGTTTCGAGCAGTTCTTC
J: TRBJ2-3; V: TRBV5-1; D: .; size: .; length: 14; CDR3: CASSLREAPDTQYF; DNA: TGCGCCAGCAGCTTGCGGGAAGCACCAGATACGCAGTATTTT
J: TRBJ2-7; V: TRBV5-4; D: .; size: .; length: 14; CDR3: CASRPDSTSYEQYF; DNA: TGTGCCAGCAGGCCTGACAGTACTTCCTACGAGCAGTACTTC
J: TRBJ2-7; V: TRBV6-4; D: .; size: .; length: 16; CDR3: CASSDSAKGQGYEQYF; DNA: TGTGCCAGCAGTGACTCGGCAAAGGGGCAGGGCTACGAGCAGTACTTC
J: TRBJ2-3; V: TRBV21-1; D: .; size: .; length: 15; CDR3: CASTSSGVGADTQYF; DNA: TGTGCCAGCACCTCTAGCGGGGTAGGGGCAGATACGCAGTATTTT
J: TRBJ2-7; V: TRBV28; D: TRBD1; size: .; length: 15; CDR3: CASRFGTGEGYEQYF; DNA: TGTGCCAGCAGGTTCGGGACAGGGGAGGGCTACGAGCAGTACTTC
J: TRBJ1-3; V: TRBV15; D: .; size: .; length: 13; CDR3: CATSRVRGNTIYF; DNA: TGTGCCACCAGCAGAGTTCGGGGAAACACCATATATTTT
J: TRBJ1-4; V: TRBV19; D: .; size: .; length: 12; CDR3: CASNNVREKLFF; DNA: TGTGCCAGTAATAACGTACGGGAAAAACTGTTTTTT
J: TRBJ1-2; V: TRBV5-1; D: .; size: .; length: 15; CDR3: CASSPSLGQFYGYTF; DNA: TGCGCCAGCAGCCCCTCCTTGGGGCAGTTCTATGGCTACACCTTC
J: TRBJ2-5; V: TRBV5-1; D: .; size: .; length: 12; CDR3: CASSFPTETQYF; DNA: TGCGCCAGCAGCTTCCCTACAGAGACCCAGTACTTC
J: TRBJ1-6; V: TRBV28; D: TRBD1; size: .; length: 15; CDR3: CASSSPGTGQSPLHF; DNA: TGTGCCAGCAGTTCCCCCGGGACAGGGCAATCACCCCTCCACTTT
J: TRBJ1-2; V: TRBV13; D: .; size: .; length: 13; CDR3: CASSLGGTYGYTF; DNA: TGTGCCAGCAGCTTAGGAGGGACTTATGGCTACACCTTC
J: TRBJ1-2; V: TRBV5-4; D: .; size: .; length: 16; CDR3: CASSSFGGTPDAGYTF; DNA: TGTGCCAGCAGCTCCTTTGGGGGGACTCCCGATGCTGGCTACACCTTC
J: TRBJ2-7; V: TRBV9; D: .; size: few; length: 13; CDR3: CASSVAGSYEQYF; DNA: TGTGCCAGCAGCGTAGCCGGGTCCTACGAGCAGTACTTC
J: TRBJ1-4; V: TRBV5-6; D: TRBD1; size: .; length: 15; CDR3: CASSVYRGLDEKLFF; DNA: TGTGCCAGCAGCGTCTACAGGGGGCTGGATGAAAAACTGTTTTTT
J: TRBJ2-1; V: TRBV11-2; D: .; size: .; length: 12; CDR3: CASSYELYEQFF; DNA: TGTGCCAGCAGCTACGAGCTTTATGAGCAGTTCTTC
J: TRBJ1-1; V: TRBV12-1; D: .; size: .; length: 15; CDR3: CASSRFRGLRTEAFF; DNA: TGTGCCAGCAGCCGCTTCAGGGGGCTTCGAACTGAAGCTTTCTTT
J: TRBJ1-6; V: TRBV19; D: .; size: few; length: 12; CDR3: CASQHRDSPLHF; DNA: TGTGCCAGTCAGCACAGAGATTCACCCCTCCACTTT
J: TRBJ2-3; V: TRBV30; D: TRBD2; size: .; length: 16; CDR3: CAWSVGLGTNTDTQYF; DNA: TGTGCCTGGAGTGTGGGGTTGGGGACTAACACAGATACGCAGTATTTT
J: TRBJ1-1; V: TRBV7-8; D: TRBD1; size: .; length: 13; CDR3: CASSSRGNTEAFF; DNA: TGTGCCAGCAGCTCCAGGGGGAACACTGAAGCCTTCTTT
J: TRBJ1-5; V: TRBV6-5; D: .; size: .; length: 14; CDR3: CASSRTFSNQPQHF; DNA: TGTGCCAGCAGTAGGACATTTAGCAATCAGCCCCAGCATTTT
J: TRBJ2-5; V: TRBV6-5; D: .; size: .; length: 15; CDR3: CASSPLRSGKETQYF; DNA: TGTGCCAGCAGCCCCCTCCGATCGGGGAAAGAGACCCAGTACTTC
J: TRBJ2-4; V: TRBV27; D: .; size: .; length: 13; CDR3: CASSLRGQGIQYF; DNA: TGTGCCAGCAGCCTGCGGGGGCAGGGCATTCAGTACTTC
J: TRBJ1-2; V: TRBV27; D: TRBD1; size: once; length: 12; CDR3: CASSPRGYGYTF; DNA: TGTGCCAGCAGTCCCAGGGGGTATGGCTACACCTTC
J: TRBJ2-2; V: TRBV30; D: TRBD2; size: .; length: 13; CDR3: CAWSTSGTGELFF; DNA: TGTGCCTGGTCGACTAGCGGTACCGGGGAGCTGTTTTTT
J: TRBJ2-7; V: TRBV5-6; D: TRBD2; size: .; length: 18; CDR3: CASSLPTSGGTRTYEQYF; DNA: TGTGCCAGCAGCTTACCGACTAGCGGGGGGACCCGCACCTACGAGCAGTACTTC
J: TRBJ2-3; V: TRBV30; D: TRBD2; size: .; length: 13; CDR3: CAWSLLGGDTQYF; DNA: TGTGCCTGGAGTCTACTGGGGGGGGATACGCAGTATTTT
J: TRBJ2-7; V: TRBV7-2; D: TRBD1; size: .; length: 14; CDR3: CASTNSGQSYEQYF; DNA: TGTGCCAGCACCAACTCGGGACAGTCCTACGAGCAGTACTTC